This T cell receptor beta chain was documented in a study of cytomegalovirus exposure and HLA in healthy donors. The study ran its PCR with 60 Vbeta and 13 Jbeta primers. TCRdb keeps only in-frame clones here, not all; method: immunoSEQ multiplex PCR. This table holds approximately 160,000 clones, around 79% found once. As regards this clone: Its specificity is not known.

Per the germline V gene, CDR1 is KGHSH and CDR2 is LQKENI. The CDR3 is made up of 17 amino acids. V shed 5 bases and J 0 bases; nucleotides not matched to a gene: 8. General observations from the study: Reported findings show TCR beta sequences accurately forecast HLA-A and HLA-B alleles in most subjects. With further analysis later on, most CMV-associated TCR beta chains appeared HLA-restricted.

The V gene is TRBV18, the J gene TRBJ2-2; 8 bases match TRBD1. This receptor was obtained from a male donor in good health and CMV-seropositive. Sequencing was performed on PBMCs. Written as DNA, the CDR3 is TGTGCCAGCTCATCCTTCCGACAGGGGCCGAACACCGGGGAGCTGTTTTTT. It yields the protein CASSSFRQGPNTGELFF.